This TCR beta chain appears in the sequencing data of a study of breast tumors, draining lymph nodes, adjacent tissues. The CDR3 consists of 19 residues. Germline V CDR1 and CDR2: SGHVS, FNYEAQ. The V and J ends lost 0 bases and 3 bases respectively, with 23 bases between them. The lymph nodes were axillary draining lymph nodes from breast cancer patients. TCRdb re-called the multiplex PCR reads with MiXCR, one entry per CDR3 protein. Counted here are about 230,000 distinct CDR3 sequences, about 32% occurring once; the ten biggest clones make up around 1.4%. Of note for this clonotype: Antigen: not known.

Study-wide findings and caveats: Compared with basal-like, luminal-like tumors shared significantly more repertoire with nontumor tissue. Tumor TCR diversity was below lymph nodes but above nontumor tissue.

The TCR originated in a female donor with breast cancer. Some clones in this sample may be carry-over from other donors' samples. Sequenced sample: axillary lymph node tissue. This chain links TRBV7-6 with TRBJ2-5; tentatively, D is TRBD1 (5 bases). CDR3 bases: TGTGCCAGCAGCTTAGCACCGGCAGGGCGCCCACTAAGAGAAGAGACCCAGTACTTC. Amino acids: CASSLAPAGRPLREETQYF.